The T cell receptor beta chain under discussion was sequenced for a study of T cells after yellow fever vaccination. Overall study findings and caveats: Re-detected after boosting: most primary clones, 96% of CD4 and 88% of CD8. Abundant clonotypes from the bulk population could have been carried over as contaminants into FACS-sorted repertoires. Clonotypes found in both CD4 and CD8 compartments made up a small share.

TCRdb recomputed calls from the 5' RACE reads with MiXCR, one row per CDR3 protein. This table holds some 350,000 distinct CDR3 sequences, about 4% found once. This clonotype was seen many times. Its matching antigen is unknown. Between the trimmed V and J ends, which lost 5 bases and 4 bases, there was a span of 11 bases. The CDR3 totals 13 residues. Germline V gene data show CDR1 as SGHTA and CDR2 as FQGNSA. Sequencing used PBMCs, obtained 5 days after the yellow fever booster vaccination. This receptor was taken from a man aged 18-30 years who received the YFV17D yellow fever vaccine. V and J are TRBV7-2 and TRBJ1-2; D gene ambiguous. The DNA for the CDR3 is TGTGCCAGCAGCCCTACTTCGGGCTATGGCTACACCTTC. It translates to CASSPTSGYGYTF.